In this sample, the clone carrying this T cell receptor (beta chain) turned up once. What it binds is not known. The sample comes from a study of Ad26.COV2.S vaccination and SARS-CoV-2 variants. At the level of the study: Once or twice, 56 days apart, Ad26.COV2.S was delivered intramuscularly.

V lost 3 bases to trimming and J lost 7 bases; unmatched junction nucleotides: 12. The CDR3 covers 16 residues. CDR1 SGHTA and CDR2 FQGNSA come from the germline V gene. The protocol was immunoSEQ multiplex PCR, while the TCRdb copy is restricted to in-frame clones and leaves out a portion. The data contain around 250,000 clones, 87% of them singletons. Study-wide results and caveats: There was a possibility that the TCR breadth and depth analyses underestimated total T cell responses. Vaccine recipients and placebo recipients showed similar non-spike TCR breadth. While placebo recipients had lower spike-specific TCR breadth, vaccine recipients had more.

Treatment specified: some 20 received Ad26.COV2.S at low or high dose, single or two shots; about five received placebo; per-sample allocation not given. The samples were gathered on day 63 after the first injection of vaccine or placebo. The clonotype originates from a person aged 18-65 years who received the Ad26.COV2.S COVID-19 vaccine or a placebo. The chain has TRBV7-2 and TRBJ1-5; 7 nucleotides align to TRBD1. This material consisted of peripheral blood, taken in a trial of Ad26.COV2.S vaccine versus placebo. Written as DNA, the CDR3 is TGTGCCAGCAGCTTCGGACAGGCTTGGGGGAGCCAGCCCCAGCATTTT. It encodes CASSFGQAWGSQPQHF.